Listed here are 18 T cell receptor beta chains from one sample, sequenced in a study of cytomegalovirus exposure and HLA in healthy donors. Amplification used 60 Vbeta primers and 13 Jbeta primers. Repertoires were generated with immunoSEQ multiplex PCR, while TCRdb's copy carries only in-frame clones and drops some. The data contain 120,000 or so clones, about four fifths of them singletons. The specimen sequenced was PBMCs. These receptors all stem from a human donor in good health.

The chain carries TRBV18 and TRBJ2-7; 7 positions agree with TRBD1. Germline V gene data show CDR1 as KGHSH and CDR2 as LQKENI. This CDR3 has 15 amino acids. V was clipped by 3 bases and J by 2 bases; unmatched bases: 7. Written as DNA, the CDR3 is TGTGCCAGCTCACCTACAGGGGATGGCCCCTACGAGCAGTACTTC. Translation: CASSPTGDGPYEQYF. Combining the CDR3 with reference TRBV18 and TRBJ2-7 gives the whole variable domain NAGVMQNPRHLVRRRGQEARLRCSPMKGHSHVYWYRQLPEEGLKFMVYLQKENIIDESGMPKERFSAEFPKEGPSILRIQQVVRGDSAAYFCASSPTGDGPYEQYFGPGTRLTVT.

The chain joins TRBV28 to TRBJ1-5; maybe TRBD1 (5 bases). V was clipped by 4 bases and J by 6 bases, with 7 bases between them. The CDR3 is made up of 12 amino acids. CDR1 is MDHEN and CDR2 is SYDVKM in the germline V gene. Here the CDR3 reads CASSSQVQPQHF. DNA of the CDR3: TGTGCCAGCAGTTCACAGGTTCAGCCCCAGCATTTT.

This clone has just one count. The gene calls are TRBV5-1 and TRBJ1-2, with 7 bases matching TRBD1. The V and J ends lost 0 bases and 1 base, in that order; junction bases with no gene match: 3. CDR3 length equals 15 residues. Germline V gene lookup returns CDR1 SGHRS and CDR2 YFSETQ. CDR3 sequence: CASSLAGTVNYGYTF. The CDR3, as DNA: TGCGCCAGCAGCTTGGCCGGGACAGTTAACTATGGCTACACCTTC.

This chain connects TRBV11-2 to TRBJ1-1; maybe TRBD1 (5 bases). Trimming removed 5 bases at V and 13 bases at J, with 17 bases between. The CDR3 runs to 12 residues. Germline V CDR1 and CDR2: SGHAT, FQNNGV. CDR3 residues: CASSPDRRGVFF. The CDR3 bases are TGTGCCAGCAGCCCGGACCGGCGGGGGGTTTTCTTT.

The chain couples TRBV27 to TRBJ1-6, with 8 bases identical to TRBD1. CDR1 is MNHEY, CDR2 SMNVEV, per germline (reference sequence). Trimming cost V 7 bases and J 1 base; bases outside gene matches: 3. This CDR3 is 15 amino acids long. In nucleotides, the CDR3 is TGTGCCAGCATGACAGGGGCGTCCTATAATTCACCCCTCCACTTT. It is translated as CASMTGASYNSPLHF.

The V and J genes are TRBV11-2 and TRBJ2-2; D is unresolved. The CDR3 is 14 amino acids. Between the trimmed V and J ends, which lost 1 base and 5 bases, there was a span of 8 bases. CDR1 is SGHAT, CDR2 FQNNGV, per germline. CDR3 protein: CASSLGVLTGELFF. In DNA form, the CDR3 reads TGTGCCAGCAGCTTAGGCGTACTTACCGGGGAGCTGTTTTTT.

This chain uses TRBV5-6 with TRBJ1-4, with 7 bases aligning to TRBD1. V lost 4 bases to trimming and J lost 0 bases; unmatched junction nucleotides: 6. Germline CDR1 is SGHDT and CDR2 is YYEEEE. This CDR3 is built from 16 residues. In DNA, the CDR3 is TGTGCCAGCAGCGTCCGGGACAGCTCAACTAATGAAAAACTGTTTTTT. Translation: CASSVRDSSTNEKLFF.

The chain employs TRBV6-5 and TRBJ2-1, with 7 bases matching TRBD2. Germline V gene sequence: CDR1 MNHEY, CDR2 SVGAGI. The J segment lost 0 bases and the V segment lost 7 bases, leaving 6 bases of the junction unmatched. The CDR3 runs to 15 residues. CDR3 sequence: CASTSGRASYNEQFF. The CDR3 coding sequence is TGTGCCAGCACCAGTGGGAGGGCCTCCTACAATGAGCAGTTCTTC.

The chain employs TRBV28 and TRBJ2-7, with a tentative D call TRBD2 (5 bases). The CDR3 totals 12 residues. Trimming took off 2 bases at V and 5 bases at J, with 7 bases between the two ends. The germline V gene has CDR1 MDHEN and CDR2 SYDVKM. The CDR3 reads CASSLEGDEQYF. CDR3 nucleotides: TGTGCCAGCAGTTTAGAGGGAGACGAGCAGTACTTC. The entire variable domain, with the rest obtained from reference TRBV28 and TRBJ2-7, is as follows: DVKVTQSSRYLVKRTGEKVFLECVQDMDHENMFWYRQDPGLGLRLIYFSYDVKMKEKGDIPEGYSVSREKKERFSLILESASTNQTSMYLCASSLEGDEQYFGPGTRLTVT.

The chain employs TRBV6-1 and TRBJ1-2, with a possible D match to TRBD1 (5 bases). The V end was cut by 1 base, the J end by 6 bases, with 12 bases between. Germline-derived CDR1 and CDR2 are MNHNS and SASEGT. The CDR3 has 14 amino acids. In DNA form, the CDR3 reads TGTGCCAGCAGTGAAGTCAGGGTTTTGGATGGCTACACCTTC. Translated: CASSEVRVLDGYTF.

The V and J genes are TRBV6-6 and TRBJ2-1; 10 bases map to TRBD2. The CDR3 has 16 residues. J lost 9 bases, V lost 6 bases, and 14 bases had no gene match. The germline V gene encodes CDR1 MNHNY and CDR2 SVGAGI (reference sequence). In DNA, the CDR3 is TGTGCCAGCAGCCGCGTCCCTAGCGGGGGCTCAGGTGAGCAGTTCTTC. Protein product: CASSRVPSGGSGEQFF.

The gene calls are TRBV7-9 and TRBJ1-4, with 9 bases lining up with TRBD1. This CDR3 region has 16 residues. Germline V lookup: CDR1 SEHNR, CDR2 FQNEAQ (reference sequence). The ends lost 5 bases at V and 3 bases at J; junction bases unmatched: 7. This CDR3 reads CASSPYWTGANEKLFF. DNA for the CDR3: TGTGCCAGCAGCCCCTACTGGACAGGGGCTAATGAAAAACTGTTTTTT.

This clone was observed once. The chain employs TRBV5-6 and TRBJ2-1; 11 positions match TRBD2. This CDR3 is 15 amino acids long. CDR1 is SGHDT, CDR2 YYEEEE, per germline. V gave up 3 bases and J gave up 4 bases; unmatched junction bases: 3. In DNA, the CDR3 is TGTGCCAGCAGCTGGGGACTAGCGGAATACAATGAGCAGTTCTTC. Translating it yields CASSWGLAEYNEQFF.

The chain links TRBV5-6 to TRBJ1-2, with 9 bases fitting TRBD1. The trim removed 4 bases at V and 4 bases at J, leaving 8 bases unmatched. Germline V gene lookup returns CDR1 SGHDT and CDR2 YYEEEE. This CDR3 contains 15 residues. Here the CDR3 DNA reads TGTGCCAGCAGCCCGGGGACAGGGAGGATCTATGGCTACACCTTC. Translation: CASSPGTGRIYGYTF.

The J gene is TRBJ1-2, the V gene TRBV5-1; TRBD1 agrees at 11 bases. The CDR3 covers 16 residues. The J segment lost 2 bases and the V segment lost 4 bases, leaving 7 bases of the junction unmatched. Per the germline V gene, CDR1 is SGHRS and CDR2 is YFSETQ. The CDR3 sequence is CASSPWTGGANYGYTF. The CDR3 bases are TGCGCCAGCAGCCCCTGGACAGGGGGCGCGAACTATGGCTACACCTTC.

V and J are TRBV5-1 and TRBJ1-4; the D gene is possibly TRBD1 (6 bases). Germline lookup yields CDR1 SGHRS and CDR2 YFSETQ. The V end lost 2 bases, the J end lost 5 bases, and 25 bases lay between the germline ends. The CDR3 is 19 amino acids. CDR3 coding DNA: TGCGCCAGCAGCTTATCGGTAATTCCCGCGGACAGAAGGAATGAAAAACTGTTTTTT. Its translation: CASSLSVIPADRRNEKLFF. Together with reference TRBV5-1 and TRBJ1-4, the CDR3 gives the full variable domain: KAGVTQTPRYLIKTRGQQVTLSCSPISGHRSVSWYQQTPGQGLQFLFEYFSETQRNKGNFPGRFSGRQFSNSRSEMNVSTLELGDSALYLCASSLSVIPADRRNEKLFFGSGTQLSVL.

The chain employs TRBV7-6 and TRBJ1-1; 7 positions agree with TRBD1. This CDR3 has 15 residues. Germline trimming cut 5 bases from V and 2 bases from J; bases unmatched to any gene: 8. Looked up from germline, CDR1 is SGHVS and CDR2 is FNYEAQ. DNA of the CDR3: TGTGCCAGCAGCACAGGGGTCGACAGCAACACTGAAGCTTTCTTT. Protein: CASSTGVDSNTEAFF.

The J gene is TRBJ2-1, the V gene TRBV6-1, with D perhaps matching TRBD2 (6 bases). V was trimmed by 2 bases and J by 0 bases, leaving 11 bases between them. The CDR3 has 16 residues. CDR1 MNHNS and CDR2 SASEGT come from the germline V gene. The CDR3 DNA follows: TGTGCCAGCAGTGAATGGGCGGGGAGCTCCTACAATGAGCAGTTCTTC. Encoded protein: CASSEWAGSSYNEQFF.